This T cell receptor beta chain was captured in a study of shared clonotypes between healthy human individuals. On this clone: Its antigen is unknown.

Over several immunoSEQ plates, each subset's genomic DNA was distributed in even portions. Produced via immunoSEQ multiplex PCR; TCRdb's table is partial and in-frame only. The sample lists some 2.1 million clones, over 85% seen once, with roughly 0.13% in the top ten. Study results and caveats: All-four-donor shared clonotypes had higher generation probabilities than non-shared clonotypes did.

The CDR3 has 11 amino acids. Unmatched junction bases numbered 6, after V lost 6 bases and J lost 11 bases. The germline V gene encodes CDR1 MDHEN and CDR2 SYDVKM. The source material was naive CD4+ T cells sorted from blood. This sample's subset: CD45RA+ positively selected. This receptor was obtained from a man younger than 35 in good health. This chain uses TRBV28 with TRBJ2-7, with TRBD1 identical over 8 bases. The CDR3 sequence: CASSTTGDEYF. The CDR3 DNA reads TGTGCCAGCAGCACGACAGGGGATGAGTACTTC.